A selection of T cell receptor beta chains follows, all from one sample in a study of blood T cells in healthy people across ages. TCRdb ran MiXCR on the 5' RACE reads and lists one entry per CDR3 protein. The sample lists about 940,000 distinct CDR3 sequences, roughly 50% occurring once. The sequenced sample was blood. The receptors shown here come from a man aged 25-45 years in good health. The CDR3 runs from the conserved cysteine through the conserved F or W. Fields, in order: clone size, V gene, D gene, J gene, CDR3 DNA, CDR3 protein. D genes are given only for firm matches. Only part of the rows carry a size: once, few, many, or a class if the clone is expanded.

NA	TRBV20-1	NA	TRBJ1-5	TGCAGTGCTAGGCGGCGGGCAGGGGAAAATCAGCCCCAGCATTTT	CSARRRAGENQPQHF
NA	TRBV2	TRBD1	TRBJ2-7	TGTGCCAGCACTAACAGGGACAGATACAATGAGCAGTACTTC	CASTNRDRYNEQYF
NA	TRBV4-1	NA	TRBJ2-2	TGCGCCAGCAGCCTTCAAGGAGATCACGGGGAGCTGTTTTTT	CASSLQGDHGELFF
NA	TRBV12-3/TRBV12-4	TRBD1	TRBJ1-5	TGTGCCAGCAGGGGACAGATCGGCAATCAGCCCCAGCATTTT	CASRGQIGNQPQHF
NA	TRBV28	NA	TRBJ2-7	TGTGCCAGCATGAGGTCCAGCCTGGGCGAGCAGTACTTC	CASMRSSLGEQYF
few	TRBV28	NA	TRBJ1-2	TGTGCCAGCAGTTTATTGGCGGGGGCGGGGTACTATGGCTACACCTTC	CASSLLAGAGYYGYTF
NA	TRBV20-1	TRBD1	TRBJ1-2	TGCAGTGCGCCGACAGGGAACTATGGCTACACCTTC	CSAPTGNYGYTF
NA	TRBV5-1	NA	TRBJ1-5	TGCGCCAGCAGCTTTGGGGAGGGGATTCAGCCCCAGCATTTT	CASSFGEGIQPQHF
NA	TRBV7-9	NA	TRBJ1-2	TGTGCCAGCAGCTTAGCCGGGAGAGCTAACTATGGCTACACCTTC	CASSLAGRANYGYTF
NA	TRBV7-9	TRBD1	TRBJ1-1	TGTGCCAGCAGCTCAGGGGGTTTTGGGTTAAACACTGAAGCTTTCTTT	CASSSGGFGLNTEAFF
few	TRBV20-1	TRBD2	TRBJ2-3	TGCAGTGCCCCCAAACCGGGGGGGCAGGCAGATACGCAGTATTTT	CSAPKPGGQADTQYF
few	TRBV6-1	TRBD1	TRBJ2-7	TGTGCCAGCAATCCTACAGGGGGCTACGAGGTTTCCTACGAGCAGTACTTC	CASNPTGGYEVSYEQYF
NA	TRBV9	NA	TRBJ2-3	TGTGCCAGCAGCCAAATGGGGATTTCCACAGATACGCAGTATTTT	CASSQMGISTDTQYF
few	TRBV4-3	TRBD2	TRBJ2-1	TGCGCCAGCAGCCAAGAGACTAGCGGGGGGGCTGCCAATGAGCAGTTCTTC	CASSQETSGGAANEQFF
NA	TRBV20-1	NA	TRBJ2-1	TGCAGTGCTAGATGGGTCCGAGGGCCCTACAATGAGCAGTTCTTC	CSARWVRGPYNEQFF
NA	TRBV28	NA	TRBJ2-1	TGTGCCAGTCCCAAATCAGGGGCAAGCTCCTACAATGAGCAGTTCTTC	CASPKSGASSYNEQFF
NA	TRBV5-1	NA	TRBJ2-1	TGCGCCAGCAGCTCCCGGGGAGTTTTATCCTACAATGAGCAGTTCTTC	CASSSRGVLSYNEQFF
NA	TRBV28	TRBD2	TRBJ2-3	TGTGCCAGCAGTGAACGGGGGGGTTATCTGATCCAGTATTTT	CASSERGGYLIQYF
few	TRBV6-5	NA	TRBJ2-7	TGTGCCAGCAGTTCATGGGGGAACTCCTACGAGCAGTACTTC	CASSSWGNSYEQYF
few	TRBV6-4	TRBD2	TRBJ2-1	TGTGCCAGCAGTGAGGCGGGGGGGTCAAACAATGAGCAGTTCTTC	CASSEAGGSNNEQFF
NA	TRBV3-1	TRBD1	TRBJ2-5	TGTGCCAGCAGCCAAAGCCTGGGAGGGGACAGGGCGCGAGAGCAGTACTTC	CASSQSLGGDRAREQYF
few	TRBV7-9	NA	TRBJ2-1	TGTGCCAGCGGGGAGATTTTGGACAATGAGCAGTTCTTC	CASGEILDNEQFF
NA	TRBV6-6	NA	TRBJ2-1	TGTGCCAGCATACCCTTTGGGAGAAGCTCCTACAATGAGCAGTTCTTC	CASIPFGRSSYNEQFF
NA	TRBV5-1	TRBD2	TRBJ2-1	TGCGCCAGCAGCTTGGCGGTAGCGGGGGGGTCCTACAATGAGCAGTTCTTC	CASSLAVAGGSYNEQFF
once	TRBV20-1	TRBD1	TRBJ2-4	TGCAGTGCTAGAGATATCAGTCAGGGGGCCGTAGGAAACATTCAGTACTTC	CSARDISQGAVGNIQYF
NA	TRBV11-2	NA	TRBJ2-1	TGTGCCAGCCGGACGGGGGCCGTTACCTACAATGAGCAGTTCTTC	CASRTGAVTYNEQFF
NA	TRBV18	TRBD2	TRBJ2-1	TGTGCCAGCTCACCGCAGCCACTAGCGAGCACCAATGAGCAGTTCTTC	CASSPQPLASTNEQFF
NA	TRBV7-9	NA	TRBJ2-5	TGTGCCAGCAGCTTTTCCGGGACGGAAGAGACCCAGTACTTC	CASSFSGTEETQYF
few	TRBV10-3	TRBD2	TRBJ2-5	TGTGCCATCAGTGAAGGTCTAGCGGCGAACCAAGAGACCCAGTACTTC	CAISEGLAANQETQYF
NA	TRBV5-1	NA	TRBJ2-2	TGCGCCAGCAGCTTCTTGAACACCGGGGAGCTGTTTTTT	CASSFLNTGELFF
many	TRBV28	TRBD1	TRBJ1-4	TGTGCCAGCAGTGTACCGGGACAGGGTAGTGAAAAACTGTTTTTT	CASSVPGQGSEKLFF
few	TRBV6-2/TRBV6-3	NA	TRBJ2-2	TGTGCCACCGGACAGTCCGTGAACACCGGGGAGCTGTTTTTT	CATGQSVNTGELFF
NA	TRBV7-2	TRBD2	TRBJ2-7	TGTGCCAGCAGCCCACGGACTAGCGGGGGGTTTCACTTTGTCGAGCAGTACTTC	CASSPRTSGGFHFVEQYF
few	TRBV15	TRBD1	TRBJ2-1	TGTGCCACCAGCAGAGCGGACAGGGGTGGTTACAATGAGCAGTTCTTC	CATSRADRGGYNEQFF
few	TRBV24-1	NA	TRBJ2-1	TGTGCCACCAGTGATGGAGCGGAAAGGAATGAGCAGTTCTTC	CATSDGAERNEQFF
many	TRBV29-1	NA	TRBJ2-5	TGCAGCGCTCACAGGGAGACCCAGTACTTC	CSAHRETQYF
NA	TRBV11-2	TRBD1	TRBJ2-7	TGTGCCAGTAATACCCCGGGACAGAACTACGAGCAGTACTTC	CASNTPGQNYEQYF
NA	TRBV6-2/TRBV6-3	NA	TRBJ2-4	TGTGCCAGCAGCTCGGACTGGGGAGACATTCAGTACTTC	CASSSDWGDIQYF
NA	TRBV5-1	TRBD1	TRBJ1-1	TGCGCCAGCCTTGACAGGGACCGGAACACTGAAGCTTTCTTT	CASLDRDRNTEAFF
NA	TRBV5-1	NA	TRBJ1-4	TGCGCCAGCAGCTTGAGCGGGCAGCTTAATGAAAAACTGTTTTTT	CASSLSGQLNEKLFF
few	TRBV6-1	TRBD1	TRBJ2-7	TGTGCCAGTCGGGACGCGAGGACAGGGAGATACGAGCAGTACTTC	CASRDARTGRYEQYF
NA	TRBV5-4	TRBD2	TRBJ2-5	TGTGCCAGCAGCCGAAATACCGGGGGGGAGACCCAGTACTTC	CASSRNTGGETQYF
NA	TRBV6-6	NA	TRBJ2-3	TGTGCCAGCAGTTACCGTGTAGATACGCAGTATTTT	CASSYRVDTQYF
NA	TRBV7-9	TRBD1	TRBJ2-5	TGTGCCAGCAGCTCATTACAGGGGATGGCGGAGACCCAGTACTTC	CASSSLQGMAETQYF
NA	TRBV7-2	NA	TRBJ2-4	TGTGCCAGCAGCTTAGGCAGCGGGTTAGGCAAAAACATTCAGTACTTC	CASSLGSGLGKNIQYF
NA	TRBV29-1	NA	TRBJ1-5	TGCAGCGTTGAGGATCCGCCCAATCAGCCCCAGCATTTT	CSVEDPPNQPQHF
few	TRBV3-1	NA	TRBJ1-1	TGTGCCAGCAGCCAAGACAGCGTGAACACTGAGGCTTTCTTT	CASSQDSVNTEAFF